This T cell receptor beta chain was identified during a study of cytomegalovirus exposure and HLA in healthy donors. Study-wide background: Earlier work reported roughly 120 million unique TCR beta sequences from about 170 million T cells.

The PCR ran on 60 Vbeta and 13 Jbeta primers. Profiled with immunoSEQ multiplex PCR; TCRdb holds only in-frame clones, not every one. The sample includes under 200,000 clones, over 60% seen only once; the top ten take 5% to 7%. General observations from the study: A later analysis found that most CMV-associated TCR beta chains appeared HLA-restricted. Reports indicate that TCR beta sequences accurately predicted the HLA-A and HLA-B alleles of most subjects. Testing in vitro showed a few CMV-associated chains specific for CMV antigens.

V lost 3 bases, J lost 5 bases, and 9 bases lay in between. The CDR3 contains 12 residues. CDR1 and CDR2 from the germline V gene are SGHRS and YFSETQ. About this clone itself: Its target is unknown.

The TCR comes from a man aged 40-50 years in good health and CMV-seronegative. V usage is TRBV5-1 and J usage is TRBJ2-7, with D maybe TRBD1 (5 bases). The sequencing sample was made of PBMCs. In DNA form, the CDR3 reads TGCGCCAGCAGCTCCGGACATGACGAGCAGTACTTC. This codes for CASSSGHDEQYF.